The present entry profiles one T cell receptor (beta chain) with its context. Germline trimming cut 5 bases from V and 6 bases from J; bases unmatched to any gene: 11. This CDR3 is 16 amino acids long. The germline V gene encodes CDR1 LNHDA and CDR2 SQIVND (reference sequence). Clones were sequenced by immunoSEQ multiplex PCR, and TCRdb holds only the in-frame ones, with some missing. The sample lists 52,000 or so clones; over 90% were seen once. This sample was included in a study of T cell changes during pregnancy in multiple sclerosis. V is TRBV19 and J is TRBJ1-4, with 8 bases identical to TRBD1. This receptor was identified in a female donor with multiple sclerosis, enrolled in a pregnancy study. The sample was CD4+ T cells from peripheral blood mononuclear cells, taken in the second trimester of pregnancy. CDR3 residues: CASSRVPGQGYEKLFF. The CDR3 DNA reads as TGTGCCAGTAGTCGTGTCCCAGGACAGGGTTATGAAAAACTGTTTTTT.